This entry is about one T cell receptor beta chain. What it recognizes is unknown. Each cDNA held unique molecular identifiers, and template switching gave it a universal primer site. TCRdb reanalysed the 5' RACE reads using MiXCR and keeps one entry per CDR3 protein. The sample includes some 500,000 distinct CDR3 sequences, about 14% of them seen just once. The record originates from a study of identical twins. Study-wide results and limits: High-abundance cord blood beta clonotypes had fewer insertions; memory repertoires showed none. The authors drew conclusions from cross-sectional statistical analysis rather than following the same donors.

Another study also made use of these data, one on yellow fever vaccine responses in identical twins.

Sequencing input: CD4+ T cells sorted from blood. This receptor was taken from a woman aged 18-29 years in good health.

The CDR3 region has the DNA TGTGCCAGCAGCTCTTCCCCAACTATCACCTACGAGCAGTACTTC. It is translated as CASSSSPTITYEQYF. The rearrangement uses TRBV11-2 and TRBJ2-7; D call uncertain. Per germline, CDR1 SGHAT and CDR2 FQNNGV. V was pared by 4 bases and J by 2 bases, with 15 bases between. The CDR3 runs 15 residues.